The entry below describes one T cell receptor (beta chain). It lacks a known antigen. No much larger clone is present one base from it, and per-base qualities are unavailable. The CDR3 sequence holds 17 residues, the cysteine and phenylalanine included. This entry keeps only the CDR3 DNA: 51 bases, framed from base 1. Trimming removed 5 bases from V and 2 bases from J, leaving 19 bases between the germline ends. As encoded in the germline V gene, CDR1 is MDHEN while CDR2 is SYDVKM. This sample is part of a study of cytomegalovirus exposure and HLA in healthy donors (TCRdb year 2017). With respect to the entire study: In an earlier analysis of 550 to 750 of the donors, roughly 300 Gb of sequence data and 90 million to 120 million unique TCR beta sequences from about 179 million T cells were reported. The later analysis used no new phenotypic data to find candidate immune exposures, relying instead on TCR beta sequences and their occurrence across donors. The study aimed to test whether cataloging public T cell receptors could reveal signatures of past pathogen exposure. To predict cytomegalovirus infection status, the study combined high-throughput TCR immunosequencing, statistical association of individual TCRs with disease status, and machine learning. The number of donors typed differed by locus, with 629-630 for A, B, C, DRB1 and DQB1, roughly 520 for DQA1, 606 for DPA1, and about 450 for DPB1. Five DR-DQ haplotypes were handled as single units for association and clustering, since linkage in the cohort was strong. In a later genetic analysis, genome-wide SNP genotypes for about 55% of the roughly 700 donors were used, and that subset was treated as a discovery cohort. Across some 400 genotyped donors of the cohort, an average of about 240,000 unique TCR beta nucleotide sequences per donor were sequenced, and around 19% of those sequences were non-productive. A separate validation cohort of roughly 130 different subjects was used in addition to the roughly 640-subject first cohort. HLA typing covered class I and class II loci at four-digit resolution. To study patterns of TCR occurrence, a later analysis re-analyzed previously published TCR beta repertoires from 600 to 750 donors and added high-resolution HLA genotyping. Alongside the repertoire data, information on donor age, sex, ethnicity and CMV serostatus was compiled. The study used immunosequencing to profile the T cell repertoires of 666 subjects and linked those repertoires to cytomegalovirus serostatus. Among the roughly 410 genotyped donors, around 81% belonged to the genetic ancestry cluster associated with self-reported Caucasian donors. All discovery cohort repertoires had been generated using a single sequencing platform. An early release covering roughly 600 HLA-typed donors comprised about 300 gigabases of sequencing data and around 80 million unique TCR sequences. An earlier analysis of some 600 of the donors applied high-throughput TCR beta sequencing to assess whether each TCR beta V gene segment acted as functional or pseudogenic. General study outcomes and caveats: In a later analysis, TCR association rates were found to vary across HLA loci, with the most associated TCRs seen for DRB1 alleles and the fewest for HLA-C alleles. Because HLA typing was missing for some donors at each locus, association tests included only the typed subset. In a later analysis, HLA-associated TCR beta chains were found to be more clonally expanded and to have lower generation probabilities than equally common non-associated chains. An association between a missense DCLRE1C variant and V-gene and J-gene trimming of TCR beta chains was found in a later genetic analysis and replicated in an independent cohort. A later analysis found that most CMV-associated TCR beta chains appeared HLA-restricted, with HLA associations seemingly driven largely by CMV exposure. A later genetic analysis reported fewer N-insertions in productive TCRs among donors in an Asian-associated ancestry cluster than the roughly 620-donor mean. The authors suggested that the approach could potentially be extended to other disease states and immunological phenotypes. Linkage disequilibrium might explain the correlated functional status among segregating V segments, but an unknown experimental factor could not be ruled out. When HLA alleles, especially DR and DQ, strongly co-occurred, TCR associations were difficult to assign to individual alleles. A total of fewer than 200 TCR beta chains were listed by the study as associated with cytomegalovirus. Specific HLA alleles were associated with 15,000 to 20,000 TCR beta sequences at a false discovery rate of 0.05 in a later analysis. Presence/absence analyses assumed roughly uniform sequencing depth across donors, an assumption that may not hold. A few of the identified cytomegalovirus-associated TCR beta chains were confirmed in vitro to be specific for cytomegalovirus antigens. A cluster of highly shared sequence variants was judged likely to be a technical artifact of the sequencing pipeline. While some public TCRs were present in many individuals, most TCR sequences turned up only very rarely across donors. The classifier was reported to diagnose cytomegalovirus status with high specificity and sensitivity in both the original and validation cohorts. A further reported finding was that TCR beta sequences accurately predicted the HLA-A and HLA-B alleles for most subjects in the first cohort. The 87-base-pair reads could not distinguish some IMGT-functional V segments, including TRBV6-2 and TRBV6-3, so those segments were excluded. In an earlier analysis of more than 450 of the donors, most TCR beta V segments were observed in productive rearrangements about 87% or about 30% of the time, broadly matching IMGT annotations. For the cohort, immune exposure information was limited to CMV serostatus. In a later analysis, several top co-occurrence clusters were reported to appear linked to parvovirus B19, influenza, CMV and Epstein-Barr virus. In this cohort, only TCR beta chains were sequenced, and detectable features were limited by the absence of alpha or paired-chain data. The earlier analysis of approximately 560 of the donors excluded around 17 rarely observed V segments, including chromosome 9 orphons, because counts were too low.

Library method: the immunoSEQ multiplex PCR assay. For the multiplex PCR, a mixture combining 60 forward primers for TCR Vbeta segments and 13 reverse primers for TCR Jbeta segments was used. Amplification of the CDR3 region of rearranged TCR beta genes was performed with a multiplex PCR assay on genomic DNA. On the Illumina HiSeq System, the amplified TCR beta libraries were sequenced as 87-base-pair reads. The source study handled its data this way. Across the 700 or so repertoires, a later analysis counted roughly 84 million unique TCR beta chains, around 11 million of which were shared by at least two donors. To remove PCR and sequencing errors, raw reads were error-corrected and collapsed into unique sequences using a nearest-neighbor algorithm that merged closely related sequences. To assign V, D and J gene segments, CDR3 sequences were aligned to IMGT reference sequences. For a sequence to be retained, a match of at least six nucleotides was required to both a V gene segment and a J gene segment. Rearrangements were classified as productive when the CDR3 lacked stop codons and remained in frame with V and J, and all other rearrangements were classified as non-productive. CDR3 was defined according to IMGT convention as the region running from the second conserved V-encoded cysteine to the conserved J-encoded phenylalanine. The earlier analysis of about 640 of the donors excluded any sequence lacking an unambiguous match to a single V gene segment. In an earlier analysis of around 590 of the donors, a V segment was called functional when productive rearrangements were above 56.7%, and segregating when the standard deviation between donors exceeded 5%. A statistical classification framework was built for diagnosing cytomegalovirus status from the catalog of TCR beta chain sequences. In a later analysis, V and J genes were assigned by comparing TCR nucleotide sequences against IMGT/GENE-DB human TR gene sequences. The TCRdist pipeline was used in a later analysis to assign CDR3 sequences and most-parsimonious VDJ recombination scenarios. A later analysis defined each TCR beta chain by its CDR3 amino acid sequence plus V-gene family, and excluded reads lacking a unique V-gene family. In a later analysis, 550 to 650 highly shared, low-generation-probability nucleotide sequences were removed to address suspected cross-contamination and a sequencing artifact. For each public chain, a later analysis derived a clonal expansion index from normalized ranks of inferred template counts within each repertoire. Generation probabilities in a later analysis came from a VDJ recombination model fitted to out-of-frame rearrangements, and those results were checked against IGoR. Hypergeometric tests were used in a later analysis to score TCR-TCR, TCR-HLA and TCR-CMV co-occurrence, with a repertoire-size bias correction applied to the TCR pairs. False discovery rates were estimated in a later analysis by permuting HLA or CMV assignments 20 times. A later analysis grouped co-occurring TCRs with DBSCAN, adding TCRdist sequence similarity when clustering within HLA-allele-positive subsets. For co-occurrence clustering, repertoires with fewer than 30,000 or more than 120,000 public chains were excluded, along with a handful of repertoires with anomalous nucleotide sharing. Imported from immuneACCESS, the table was reduced by TCRdb to in-frame sequences with V and J called. These copies leave out some clones; in studies compared against another copy, an unresolved V gene accounts for under half, and the cause of the remainder is not known. The V and J calls and the clone size are those of that table, but D and trimming were determined from the DNA. Here the sample has around 130,000 clones; about four fifths occur a single time. The top ten constitute 4% to 4.5% of the sample.

The cohort consisted of 600 to 700 healthy bone marrow donors. All cohort members were sampled while nominally healthy, although unrecorded immune exposures were likely present. The donor was CMV seronegative and was included in the group of over 300 seronegative cohort members. Every donor gave a peripheral blood sample, and the peripheral blood mononuclear cells from that sample were used for TCR beta sequencing. Genomic DNA extraction from the blood cell samples was performed with the Qiagen DNeasy Blood Extraction Kit. This TCR derives from a woman in her forties in good health and CMV-seronegative. The chain employs TRBV28 and TRBJ2-1; the D gene is possibly TRBD1, with 5 bases matching. Source material: PBMCs. The bases are TGTGCCAGCAGTCCCCCCGGGTTGGGGCCCACCTACAATGAGCAGTTCTTC. Translated, it gives CASSPPGLGPTYNEQFF.